The source of this T cell receptor beta chain is a study of CD8+CD57+ T cells in acquired aplastic anemia. Overall study: Mean DNA quantity obtained from sorted CD4+ and CD8+ cells was around 3.2 ug.

There are many counts of this clonotype. TCR beta VDJ combinations and CDR3 sequences were profiled from genomic DNA. TCRdb re-called the reads with MiXCR, one entry per CDR3 protein. The sample holds about 160,000 distinct CDR3 sequences, roughly 48% seen once. Sequencing involved patients with CD8+CD57+ cell expansion previously shown by flow cytometry. Specimen: sorted CD4+, CD8+, or CD8+CD57+ T cells (not recorded which) from PBMCs. This sequence originates from a human donor with aplastic anemia.

The CDR3 DNA is TGTGCCAGCAGTCGCCAGGGGACCGCCTACGAGCAGTACTTC. Amino acid sequence: CASSRQGTAYEQYF. This chain connects TRBV28 to TRBJ2-7, with TRBD1 as a possible D gene (6 bases). V dropped 5 bases and J dropped 2 bases, with 13 bases sitting between them. The CDR3 extends over 14 amino acids. Looked up from germline, CDR1 is MDHEN and CDR2 is SYDVKM.